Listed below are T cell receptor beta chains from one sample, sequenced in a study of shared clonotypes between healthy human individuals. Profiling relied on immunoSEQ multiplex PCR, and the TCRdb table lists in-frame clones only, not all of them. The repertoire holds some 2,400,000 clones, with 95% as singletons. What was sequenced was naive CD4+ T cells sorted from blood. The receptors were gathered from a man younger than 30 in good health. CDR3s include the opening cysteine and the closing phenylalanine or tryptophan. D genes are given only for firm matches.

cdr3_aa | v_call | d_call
CASRAEGGPSHTQYF | TRBV2 | .
CASSYGMLMYEQYF | TRBV4-1 | .
CASSLRQGTEAFF | TRBV14 | TRBD1
CASTAQRGISYEQYF | TRBV2 | .
CASSQVGSYTGELFF | TRBV4-1 | .
CASSPRNYEQYF | TRBV7-2 | .
CASTLQRTDTQYF | TRBV7-2 | .
CASSVGGGGNQPQHF | TRBV9 | .
CAISDARAVAETQYF | TRBV10-3 | .
CASRLDRGRNYGYTF | TRBV6-1 | TRBD1
CASSPKGEGYTF | TRBV18 | .
CASTLHTNTEAFF | TRBV7-6 | .
CAWSPGQGAYGYTF | TRBV30 | TRBD1
CAISDSERERETQYF | TRBV10-3 | TRBD2
CAWGAPGGEQFF | TRBV30 | TRBD2
CASSLAIYGGLIPPDGNTEAFF | TRBV28 | .
CASQFTSSGNTIYF | TRBV6-1 | .
CASRKVVGGAYGYTF | TRBV6-1 | .
CASSYRSGGGSYEQYF | TRBV6-5 | TRBD2
CASSLSVGVGEQFF | TRBV5-1 | .
CASSLGGQGLMNTEAFF | TRBV28 | .
CASSPSTLGEQYF | TRBV18 | .
CASSPLLGGTDTQYF | TRBV18 | .
CASSQEGRNQPQHF | TRBV9 | .
CASSLHRQKAFF | TRBV7-2 | .
CASSWGRGHGYTF | TRBV6-1 | .
CASTETGSRGEQYF | TRBV10-2 | TRBD1
CATSRDARVDVALHF | TRBV15 | .
CASSNGLGSIYEQYF | TRBV6-1 | .
CASSYRGGAEAFF | TRBV6-5 | .
CASGERTGASYNSPLHF | TRBV2 | TRBD1
CASIQGANTEAFF | TRBV6-1 | TRBD1
CAISESGPQGYTF | TRBV10-3 | .
CAILPPGTGYNQPQHF | TRBV5-4 | TRBD1
CASSLLENTEAFF | TRBV5-1 | .
CASSSLKSSYEQYF | TRBV7-2 | .
CASSLDRASTGELFF | TRBV11-1 | .
CASSWDSRGTGELFF | TRBV5-1 | .